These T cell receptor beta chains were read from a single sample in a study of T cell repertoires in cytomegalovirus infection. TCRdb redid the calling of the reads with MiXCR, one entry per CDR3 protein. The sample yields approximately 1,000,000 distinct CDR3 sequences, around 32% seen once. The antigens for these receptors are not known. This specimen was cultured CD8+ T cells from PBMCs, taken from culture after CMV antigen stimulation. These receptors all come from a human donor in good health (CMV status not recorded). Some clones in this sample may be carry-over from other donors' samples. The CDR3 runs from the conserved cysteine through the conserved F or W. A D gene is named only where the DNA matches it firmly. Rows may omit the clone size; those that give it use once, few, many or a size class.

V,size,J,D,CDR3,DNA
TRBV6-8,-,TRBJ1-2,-,CASSDTTAVYGYTF,TGTGCCAGCAGTGACACGACAGCCGTCTATGGCTACACCTTC
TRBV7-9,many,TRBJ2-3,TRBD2,CASSLRGRGGTDTQYF,TGTGCCAGCAGCTTAAGAGGTCGGGGGGGCACAGATACGCAGTATTTT
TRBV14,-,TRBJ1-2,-,CASRDGSYGYTF,TGTGCCAGCAGGGACGGGAGTTATGGCTACACCTTC
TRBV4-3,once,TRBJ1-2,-,CASSQDGWRGYTF,TGCGCCAGCAGCCAAGACGGGTGGCGGGGCTACACCTTC
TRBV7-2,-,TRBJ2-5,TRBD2,CASRRLAGTKETQYF,TGTGCCAGCAGACGACTAGCGGGGACTAAAGAGACCCAGTACTTC
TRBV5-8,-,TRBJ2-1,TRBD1,CANSSGTGSDEQFF,TGTGCCAACAGCAGCGGGACAGGGAGCGATGAGCAGTTCTTC
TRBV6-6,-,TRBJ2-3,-,CASSYSRGAADTQYF,TGTGCCAGCAGTTACTCGAGGGGGGCCGCAGATACGCAGTATTTT
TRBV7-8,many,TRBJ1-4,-,CASSLAHRDANEKLFF,TGTGCCAGCAGCTTAGCGCACAGGGATGCTAATGAAAAACTGTTTTTT
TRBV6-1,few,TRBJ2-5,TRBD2,CASSAPAGGETQYF,TGTGCCAGCAGTGCCCCAGCGGGGGGAGAGACCCAGTACTTC
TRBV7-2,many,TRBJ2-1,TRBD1,CASSLGGTGEMGEQFF,TGTGCCAGCAGCTTAGGGGGGACAGGGGAAATGGGTGAGCAGTTCTTC
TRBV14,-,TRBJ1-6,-,CASSQEDGYNSPLHF,TGTGCCAGCAGCCAAGAGGACGGGTATAATTCACCCCTCCACTTT
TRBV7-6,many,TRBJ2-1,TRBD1,CASSLEGQGVNEQFF,TGTGCCAGCAGCTTAGAAGGACAGGGGGTTAATGAGCAGTTCTTC
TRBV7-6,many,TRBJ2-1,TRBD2,CASSAGLGNEQFF,TGTGCCAGCAGCGCGGGACTAGGTAATGAGCAGTTCTTC
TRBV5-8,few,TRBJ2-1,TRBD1,CASSLEGQAFF,TGTGCCAGCAGCTTGGAGGGACAGGCGTTCTTC
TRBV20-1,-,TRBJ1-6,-,CSARAVEGNSPLHF,TGCAGTGCTAGGGCAGTGGAGGGTAATTCACCCCTCCACTTT
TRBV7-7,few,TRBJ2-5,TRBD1,CASSPGQGARETQYF,TGTGCTAGCAGCCCGGGACAGGGGGCGAGGGAGACCCAGTACTTC
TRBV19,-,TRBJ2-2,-,CASSHQGKGTGELFF,TGTGCCAGTAGTCATCAGGGGAAGGGCACCGGGGAGCTGTTTTTT
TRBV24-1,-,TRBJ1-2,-,CATSSSGSPNYGYTF,TGTGCCACTTCAAGTTCAGGGTCGCCCAACTATGGCTACACCTTC
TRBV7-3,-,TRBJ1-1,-,CASSELVNTEAFF,TGTGCCAGCAGTGAATTAGTGAACACTGAAGCTTTCTTT
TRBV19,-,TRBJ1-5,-,CASSILREPGVGYNQPQHF,TGTGCCAGTAGTATCTTAAGGGAGCCAGGGGTCGGTTACAATCAGCCCCAGCATTTT
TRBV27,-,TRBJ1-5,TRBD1,CASSYRGPGQPQHF,TGTGCCAGCAGTTACAGGGGGCCAGGGCAGCCCCAGCATTTT
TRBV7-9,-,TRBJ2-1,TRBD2,CASSLSPRLANEQFF,TGTGCCAGCAGCTTAAGTCCGAGACTAGCAAATGAGCAGTTCTTC
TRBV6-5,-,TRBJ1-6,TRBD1,CASSLGTGAYNSPLHF,TGTGCCAGCAGTTTAGGGACAGGGGCCTATAATTCACCCCTCCACTTT
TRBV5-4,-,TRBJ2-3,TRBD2,CVSSLGLAGSTDTQYF,TGTGTCAGCAGCTTGGGGCTAGCGGGGAGCACAGATACGCAGTATTTT
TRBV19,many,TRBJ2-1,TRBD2,CASSMGSGGADDF,TGTGCCAGTAGTATGGGTAGCGGGGGGGCCGATGACTTC
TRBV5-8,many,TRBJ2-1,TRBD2,CASSIPTSGGTVYNEQFF,TGTGCCAGCAGCATCCCGACTAGCGGGGGGACGGTCTACAATGAGCAGTTCTTC
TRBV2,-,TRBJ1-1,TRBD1,CASSGFRDRGVTEAFF,TGTGCCAGCAGTGGGTTCCGGGACAGGGGTGTCACTGAAGCTTTCTTT
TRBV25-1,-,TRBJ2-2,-,CASKRDTWPGELFF,TGTGCCAGCAAAAGGGACACTTGGCCCGGGGAGCTGTTTTTT
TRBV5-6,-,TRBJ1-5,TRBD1,CASSFQGAYQPQHF,TGTGCCAGCAGCTTCCAGGGGGCATATCAGCCCCAGCATTTT
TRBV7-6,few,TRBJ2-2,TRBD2,CASRPSGGGTGELFF,TGTGCCAGCAGACCGAGCGGGGGAGGTACCGGGGAGCTGTTTTTT
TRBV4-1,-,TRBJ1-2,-,CASSQEGTGYTF,TGCGCCAGCAGCCAAGAAGGGACAGGCTACACCTTC
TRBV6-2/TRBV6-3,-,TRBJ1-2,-,CASSLSIQGNYGYTF,TGTGCCAGCAGTCTCTCTATCCAGGGGAACTATGGCTACACCTTC
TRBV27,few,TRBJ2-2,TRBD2,CASSPGLAGAWPGELFF,TGTGCCAGCAGCCCGGGACTAGCGGGGGCCTGGCCCGGGGAGCTGTTTTTT
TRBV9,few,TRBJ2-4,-,CASGGPNIQYF,TGTGCCAGTGGGGGACCTAACATTCAGTACTTC
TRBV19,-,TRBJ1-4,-,CASSTRQQEKLFF,TGTGCCAGTAGTACAAGGCAACAGGAAAAACTGTTTTTT
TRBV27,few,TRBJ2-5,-,CASSLSGSAQETQYF,TGTGCCAGCAGTTTATCGGGCAGCGCTCAAGAGACCCAGTACTTC
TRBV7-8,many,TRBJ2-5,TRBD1,CASSFGQEETQYF,TGTGCCAGCAGCTTTGGACAGGAGGAGACCCAGTACTTC
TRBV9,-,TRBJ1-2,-,CASSSNGPVTGYTF,TGTGCCAGCAGCTCCAATGGGCCGGTAACTGGCTACACCTTC
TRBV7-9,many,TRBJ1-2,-,CASGDQVNYGYTF,TGTGCCAGCGGAGACCAAGTGAACTATGGCTACACCTTC